A single sample is the source of the 14 T cell receptor beta chains below, sequenced in a study of blood T cell repertoires in COVID-19. The repertoire was sequenced with immunoSEQ multiplex PCR; TCRdb's copy has only in-frame clones and lacks some. In the table there are fewer than 200,000 clones, approximately 88% of which are singletons. The specimen sequenced was PBMCs or T cells enriched from blood (not recorded which). These receptors were obtained from a woman aged 18-30 years who had recovered from COVID-19.

The rearrangement joins TRBV27 to TRBJ1-1, with a weak D call TRBD1 (5 bases). From germline, CDR1 is MNHEY and CDR2 SMNVEV (reference sequence). The CDR3 spans 17 residues. Trimming took off 5 bases at V and 2 bases at J, with 21 bases between the two ends. CDR3 in DNA: TGTGCCAGCAGTACCGTCGTTAGGGGCAGGGAAAACACTGAAGCTTTCTTT. Amino acids: CASSTVVRGRENTEAFF.

V is TRBV2 and J is TRBJ1-2; D is ambiguous. This CDR3 region has 13 residues. V was clipped by 10 bases and J by 0 bases, with 12 bases between them. The germline V gene has CDR1 SNHLY and CDR2 FYNNEI. CDR3 sequence reads: CATPDGTNYGYTF. Written as DNA, the CDR3 is TGTGCCACCCCGGACGGGACTAACTATGGCTACACCTTC.

This clone showed up just a few times. The chain recombines TRBV18 with TRBJ1-5, with 11 bases fitting TRBD1. The CDR3 runs 16 residues. Looked up from germline, CDR1 is KGHSH and CDR2 is LQKENI. J was trimmed by 6 bases and V by 5 bases; bases with no gene match: 9. In DNA form, the CDR3 reads TGTGCCAGCTCATCGGTAGGACAGGGGGCGGGTCAGCCCCAGCATTTT. It is translated as CASSSVGQGAGQPQHF.

The gene calls are TRBV7-2 and TRBJ2-7, with TRBD1 as a possible D gene (6 bases). The CDR3 consists of 14 residues. In germline, CDR1 is SGHTA, CDR2 FQGNSA. The V and J ends lost 1 base and 4 bases respectively, with 11 bases between them. DNA for the CDR3: TGTGCCAGCAGCTTAGGGGGGCCCGTATACGAGCAGTACTTC. It is translated as CASSLGGPVYEQYF.

V is TRBV5-1 and J is TRBJ2-3; 8 nucleotides match TRBD2. There are 16 residues in the CDR3. Trimming cost V 0 bases and J 9 bases; bases outside gene matches: 12. Germline V gives CDR1 SGHRS, CDR2 YFSETQ. The CDR3 reads CASSLVREGRPGTQYF. CDR3 sequence (DNA): TGCGCCAGCAGCTTGGTTCGGGAGGGCCGCCCTGGGACGCAGTATTTT.

The chain recombines TRBV5-1 with TRBJ1-2, with D uncertain. V lost 0 bases and J lost 7, with 16 bases in between. Germline V gene lookup returns CDR1 SGHRS and CDR2 YFSETQ. This CDR3 is 15 amino acids long. CDR3 in DNA: TGCGCCAGCAGCTTGGATGTGGGCTCTGGATTTGGCTACACCTTC. Translated, it gives CASSLDVGSGFGYTF.

The J gene is TRBJ2-3, the V gene TRBV2; tentatively, D is TRBD2 (5 bases). This CDR3 region has 17 residues. V lost 8 bases to trimming and J lost 2 bases, with 23 bases between them. CDR1 and CDR2 from the germline V gene are SNHLY and FYNNEI. This CDR3 is CASGPTGRAALTDTQYF. CDR3 bases: TGTGCCAGCGGACCGACTGGGCGGGCCGCCCTCACAGATACGCAGTATTTT.

About this clone itself: Distinct nucleotide sequences in the sample also encode this CDR3. The V and J genes are TRBV7-2 and TRBJ2-2; maybe TRBD2 (6 bases). Trimming took 0 bases from V and 0 from J, leaving 8 bases between them. The length of the CDR3 is 16 residues. Looked up from germline, CDR1 is SGHTA and CDR2 is FQGNSA. The CDR3: CASSLAPGANTGELFF. For the CDR3, the DNA is TGTGCCAGCAGCTTAGCTCCGGGGGCGAACACCGGGGAGCTGTTTTTT.

The genes are TRBV19 and TRBJ1-2; the match to TRBD1 covers 7 bases. Germline assignment: CDR1 LNHDA and CDR2 SQIVND (reference sequence). CDR3 length: 15 residues. Trimming at V came to 3 bases and at J to 2 bases, leaving 6 bases not matched to a gene. The CDR3, as DNA: TGTGCCAGTAGTATCCTTGGGACAGTGAACTATGGCTACACCTTC. It encodes CASSILGTVNYGYTF. The complete variable domain, with remaining parts taken from reference TRBV19 and TRBJ1-2, reads DGGITQSPKYLFRKEGQNVTLSCEQNLNHDAMYWYRQDPGQGLRLIYYSQIVNDFQKGDIAEGYSVSREKKESFPLTVTSAQKNPTAFYLCASSILGTVNYGYTFGSGTRLTVV.

The chain uses TRBV3-1 (or the pseudogene TRBV3-2) and TRBJ1-5; D is undetermined. V was shortened by 0 bases and J by 2 bases, with 5 bases between the two germline ends. Germline values: CDR1 LGHDT, CDR2 YNNKEL (reference sequence). This CDR3 spans 14 amino acids. CDR3 DNA sequence: TGTGCCAGCAGCCAAGATGCGGGCAATCAGCCCCAGCATTTT. As protein: CASSQDAGNQPQHF.

The count of this clone is one. The V gene is TRBV11-3, the J gene TRBJ1-6, with D unresolved. This CDR3 is built from 13 residues. Germline CDR1 SGHNT, CDR2 YENEEA. With 4 bases removed from V and 8 bases from J, the gap between germline ends came to 9 bases. The CDR3: CASSSRPDSPLHF. DNA of the CDR3: TGTGCCAGCAGCTCCCGCCCAGATTCACCCCTCCACTTT.

This clone occurred once. The chain links TRBV10-1 to TRBJ2-4, with TRBD2 matching over 7 bases. The CDR3 is 20 amino acids. CDR1 WNHNN and CDR2 SYGVQD come from the germline V gene (reference sequence). The trim removed 9 bases at V and 0 bases at J, leaving 23 bases unmatched. The CDR3 DNA is TGCGCCAGGCTTGGTTTCCTAACGCTAGCGGACTATCTAGCCAAAAACATTCAGTACTTC. This translates into CARLGFLTLADYLAKNIQYF.

The chain is built from TRBV7-2 and TRBJ2-2; the match to TRBD2 covers 7 bases. Germline loops: CDR1 SGHTA, CDR2 FQGNSA. The CDR3 consists of 16 residues. With V trimmed by 2 bases and J by 0 bases, 3 bases remained unmatched. The DNA of the CDR3 is TGTGCCAGCAGCTTATCAGCGGGGACGAACACCGGGGAGCTGTTTTTT. It is translated as CASSLSAGTNTGELFF. Drawing the rest from reference TRBV7-2 and TRBJ2-2, the complete variable domain is GAGVSQSPSNKVTEKGKDVELRCDPISGHTALYWYRQSLGQGLEFLIYFQGNSAPDKSGLPSDRFSAERTGGSVSTLTIQRTQQEDSAVYLCASSLSAGTNTGELFFGEGSRLTVL.

This chain joins TRBV12-3 or TRBV12-4 and TRBJ1-5; D is undetermined. With 2 bases removed from V and 6 bases from J, the gap between germline ends came to 8 bases. CDR3 length equals 13 residues. CDR3 amino acids: CASSLNEGQPQHF. CDR3 bases: TGTGCCAGCAGTTTAAATGAGGGTCAGCCCCAGCATTTT.